One and the same sample provided the 20 T cell receptor beta chains below, sequenced in a study of CXCR3-negative and CXCR3-positive naive CD8 T cells. Study-level points and caveats: CXCR3-positive naive cells carried more hydrophobic TRB CDR3s than CXCR3-negative ones.

Their recognized antigens are unknown. In preparing the TRB cDNA libraries, 5' RACE with UMI labels was used. After re-calling the 5' RACE reads, TCRdb lists one entry per CDR3 protein, DNA absent. Recorded here are approximately 120,000 distinct CDR3 sequences; the top ten clones represent about 0.34%. The sequenced sample was naive CXCR3+ CD8+ T cells from blood. Subset indicated: CD45RO-CCR7+CD27+CD95- naive CD8+ T cells expressing CXCR3 (TNR3+). Receptors originate from a human donor in good health. Some clones in this sample may be carry-over from other donors' samples.

CDR3 amino acids: CASSSGTGGVQPQHF. The chain joins TRBV11-2 to TRBJ1-5; TCRdb names TRBD1, which stays unverified in the absence of DNA. The CDR3 runs to 15 residues. The V gene's germline CDR1 is SGHAT and CDR2 FQNNGV.

The chain couples TRBV9 to TRBJ2-3; TCRdb selects TRBD1, and the lack of DNA leaves this call unchecked. The CDR3 totals 15 residues. Germline CDR1 SGDLS, CDR2 YYNGEE. The CDR3: CASSVVGGSTDTQYF.

The chain is built from TRBV12-3 or TRBV12-4 and TRBJ2-3; the TRBD2 assignment by TCRdb is unverifiable without DNA. This CDR3 region has 16 residues. The CDR3: CASSPPSWGGTDTQYF.

The CDR3 protein is CASSWETGSYEQYF. The genes are TRBV11-2 and TRBJ2-7; TCRdb indicates TRBD1, and absent DNA this call remains unverified. Germline V lookup: CDR1 SGHAT, CDR2 FQNNGV. The CDR3 consists of 14 residues.

The genes are TRBV12-3 or TRBV12-4 and TRBJ1-5; no DNA is available, so the TRBD1 call from TCRdb remains unchecked. The CDR3 loop spans 17 amino acids. CDR3 residues: CASSRYGTGGWRQPQHF.

V gene TRBV28 combines with J gene TRBJ2-7; TCRdb's assignment of TRBD2 cannot be checked, as there is no DNA. The germline CDR1 and CDR2 sequences are MDHEN and SYDVKM. This CDR3 is 15 amino acids long. CDR3 amino acids: CASRAGTSGPYEQYF.

The chain employs TRBV7-9 and TRBJ1-1; TCRdb's D call, TRBD1, is unchecked because there is no DNA. CDR3 length: 14 amino acids. CDR1 is SEHNR, CDR2 FQNEAQ, per germline (reference sequence). CDR3 sequence: CASSPVTGDTEAFF. The whole variable domain, filled in from reference TRBV7-9 and TRBJ1-1, reads DTGVSQNPRHKITKRGQNVTFRCDPISEHNRLYWYRQTLGQGPEFLTYFQNEAQLEKSRLLSDRFSAERPKGSFSTLEIQRTEQGDSAMYLCASSPVTGDTEAFFGQGTRLTVV.

The CDR3 sequence: CASSLGAGTQYF. V usage is TRBV12-3 or TRBV12-4 and J usage is TRBJ2-5; the D gene TCRdb calls, TRBD2, cannot be checked with no DNA. The CDR3 sequence is 12 residues long.

This rearrangement joins TRBV12-5 to TRBJ2-1; TCRdb lists TRBD2, though no DNA is available to test this call. Germline V gives CDR1 LGHNT, CDR2 FRNRAP. The CDR3 is 17 amino acids. The CDR3 protein is CASAMGLAGILLDEQFF. Together with reference TRBV12-5 and TRBJ2-1, the CDR3 gives the full variable domain: DARVTQTPRHKVTEMGQEVTMRCQPILGHNTVFWYRQTMMQGLELLAYFRNRAPLDDSGMPKDRFSAEMPDATLATLKIQPSEPRDSAVYFCASAMGLAGILLDEQFFGPGTRLTVL.

This chain uses TRBV13 with TRBJ2-7; with no DNA, the TCRdb D assignment of TRBD2 cannot be verified. The germline CDR1 and CDR2 sequences are PRHDT and FYEKMQ (reference sequence). The CDR3 spans 16 residues. The CDR3 region is CASSLQQGLAVYEQYF.

The CDR3: CATSRVFGTSGSWETQYF. V usage is TRBV15 and J usage is TRBJ2-5; no DNA is available, so the TRBD2 call from TCRdb remains unchecked. The CDR3 spans 18 residues. The germline gives CDR1 LNHNV, CDR2 YYDKDF (reference sequence).

The chain uses TRBV4-1 and TRBJ2-7; TCRdb proposes TRBD2, but this gene call is untestable without DNA. The CDR3 extends over 15 amino acids. Germline values: CDR1 MGHRA, CDR2 YSYEKL. The CDR3 region is CASSQELAGVYEQYF.

This sequence joins TRBV20-1 and TRBJ2-2. The CDR3 contains 13 residues. CDR1 is DFQATT, CDR2 SNEGSKA, per germline (reference sequence). CDR3 loop: CSARDQFSGELFF.

The chain combines TRBV15 with TRBJ1-4. Germline-derived CDR1 and CDR2 are LNHNV and YYDKDF (reference sequence). This CDR3 spans 13 amino acids. CDR3 region: CATSRVSVSKLFF.

The rearrangement links TRBV7-8 to TRBJ2-7; without DNA, the TCRdb call of TRBD1 cannot be checked. The CDR3 loop spans 14 amino acids. Germline-derived CDR1 and CDR2 are SGHVS and FQNEAQ. CDR3 amino acids: CASSLVGVIYKQYF.

The rearrangement joins TRBV28 to TRBJ2-7. The CDR3 is made up of 16 amino acids. Germline V gene lookup returns CDR1 MDHEN and CDR2 SYDVKM. CDR3 in amino acids: CASSLFRGWSSYEQYF.

CDR3 residues: CASSQDPESGPTYQETQYF. This rearrangement joins TRBV3-1 to TRBJ2-5; the D gene TCRdb calls, TRBD1, cannot be checked with no DNA. The CDR3 is 19 residues long. The V gene's germline CDR1 is LGHDT and CDR2 YNNKEL (reference sequence).

The chain links TRBV28 to TRBJ2-3. This CDR3 region has 15 residues. Germline loops: CDR1 MDHEN, CDR2 SYDVKM. The CDR3 spells CASSHYGSSTDTQYF.

The chain carries TRBV29-1 and TRBJ1-2. This CDR3 is 16 amino acids long. CDR1 SQVTM and CDR2 ANQGSEA come from the germline V gene. The CDR3 sequence is CSVEVTGRNTNYGYTF.

The chain is built from TRBV3-1 and TRBJ2-1; TCRdb outputs TRBD1, but without DNA this stays unchecked. CDR1 and CDR2 (germline): LGHDT, YNNKEL (reference sequence). The CDR3 runs 19 residues. The CDR3 spells CASSRSLNTRPPLDNEQFF.